The 17 T cell receptor beta chains listed next were all sequenced from one sample in a study of cytomegalovirus exposure and HLA in healthy donors (dated by TCRdb to about 2017). Preparation of the library involved the immunoSEQ multiplex PCR assay. The multiplex PCR relied on a mix of 60 forward primers for TCR Vbeta segments and 13 reverse primers for TCR Jbeta segments. TCRdb retrieved this table from immuneACCESS and kept in-frame rearrangements only. Not all clones are present; in checked studies, unresolved V genes account for under half, and no reason is known for the remainder. The sample table lists some 120,000 clones, 75% to 90% of them with a count of one. 6.7% of the sample rests with the top ten. The sample consisted of PBMCs. Receptors were obtained from a woman aged 25 to 45 in good health and CMV-seropositive.

This clone came up a few times. This chain joins TRBV19 and TRBJ1-5, with 10 bases fitting TRBD1. Trimming at V came to 6 bases and at J to 5 bases, leaving 7 bases not matched to a gene. The CDR3 totals 15 residues. Germline loops: CDR1 LNHDA, CDR2 SQIVND (reference sequence). CDR3 nucleotides: TGTGCCAGTAGCCCCAGACAGGGGGCTGATCAGCCCCAGCATTTT. Residues: CASSPRQGADQPQHF.

The chain recombines TRBV29-1 with TRBJ1-1, with a tentative D call TRBD1 (5 bases). In germline, CDR1 is SQVTM, CDR2 ANQGSEA. This CDR3 contains 12 residues. V lost 5 bases to trimming and J lost 8 bases, with 15 bases between them. CDR3 DNA sequence: TGCAGCGTTAGTACCCCGGGACTCGAAGCTTTCTTT. Translation: CSVSTPGLEAFF.

In the case of this clone: Additional DNA sequences in this sample encode the identical CDR3. This rearrangement joins TRBV5-8 to TRBJ1-1, with D tentatively TRBD1 (6 bases). V was cut by 4 bases and J by 6 bases, with 13 bases left in between. Germline CDR1 is SGHTS and CDR2 is YDEGEE. The CDR3 covers 13 residues. CDR3 in DNA: TGTGCCAGCAGCCCAGGCGGGGGCGCTGAAGCTTTCTTT. Its translation is CASSPGGGAEAFF.

The rearrangement joins TRBV28 to TRBJ2-1; D call uncertain. Trimming removed 1 base at V and 0 bases at J, with 13 bases between. The V gene's germline CDR1 is MDHEN and CDR2 SYDVKM. The CDR3 extends over 17 amino acids. CDR3 nucleotide sequence: TGTGCCAGCAGTTTATCCCCGACATCCAGCTCCTACAATGAGCAGTTCTTC. Protein sequence: CASSLSPTSSSYNEQFF.

The gene calls are TRBV29-1 and TRBJ1-2; D is possibly TRBD1 (6 bases). V was shortened by 4 bases and J by 1 base, with 16 bases between the two germline ends. CDR3 length: 15 amino acids. Germline CDR1 is SQVTM and CDR2 is ANQGSEA. The DNA for the CDR3 is TGCAGCGTTGTTAAGGGGTCAGGGGTTAACTATGGCTACACCTTC. This translates into CSVVKGSGVNYGYTF.

This clone was recorded once. The chain employs TRBV28 and TRBJ1-2; D might be TRBD1 (6 bases). V was pared by 8 bases and J by 7 bases, with 11 bases between. Germline V gene sequence: CDR1 MDHEN, CDR2 SYDVKM. This CDR3 comprises 11 residues. The CDR3 sequence is CASCGGRGYTF. CDR3 DNA sequence: TGTGCCAGCTGTGGGGGCCGTGGCTACACCTTC.

The rearrangement uses TRBV19 and TRBJ1-1; D possibly corresponds to TRBD1 (6 bases). Germline CDR1 and CDR2: LNHDA and SQIVND (reference sequence). V lost 8 bases and J 1 base, leaving 11 bases between the germline ends. This CDR3 spans 13 amino acids. CDR3 nucleotides: TGTGCCAGTGGCAGGGGTTGGAACACTGAAGCTTTCTTT. The encoded protein is CASGRGWNTEAFF. The full variable domain, completed using reference TRBV19 and TRBJ1-1, is DGGITQSPKYLFRKEGQNVTLSCEQNLNHDAMYWYRQDPGQGLRLIYYSQIVNDFQKGDIAEGYSVSREKKESFPLTVTSAQKNPTAFYLCASGRGWNTEAFFGQGTRLTVV.

V is TRBV15 and J is TRBJ2-7; 8 bases fit TRBD2. V shed 0 bases and J 2 bases; nucleotides not matched to a gene: 3. The CDR3 is 15 residues long. Germline-derived CDR1 and CDR2 are LNHNV and YYDKDF (reference sequence). CDR3 sequence reads: CATSREPGLAYEQYF. The CDR3 DNA sequence: TGTGCCACCAGCAGAGAACCGGGACTAGCCTACGAGCAGTACTTC.

Worth noting for this clone: Other nucleotide sequences in the sample specify the same CDR3. J is TRBJ2-5 and V is TRBV6-1, with 7 bases matching TRBD1. Per germline, CDR1 MNHNS and CDR2 SASEGT. V was pared by 3 bases and J by 5 bases, with 0 bases of the junction left unmatched. The length of the CDR3 is 12 residues. CDR3 residues: CASSDRGETQYF. The CDR3, as DNA: TGTGCCAGCAGTGACAGGGGGGAGACCCAGTACTTC.

The V gene is TRBV28, the J gene TRBJ1-5; D remains ambiguous. V lost 5 bases to trimming and J lost 7 bases, with 9 bases between them. The CDR3 consists of 12 residues. Germline-derived CDR1 and CDR2 are MDHEN and SYDVKM. The CDR3 sequence is CASSPRKQPQHF. CDR3 bases: TGTGCCAGCAGTCCCAGGAAACAGCCCCAGCATTTT.

This clone appeared a single time. The chain carries TRBV5-1 and TRBJ2-5; D uncertain. V was trimmed by 0 bases and J by 3 bases, leaving 9 bases between them. The CDR3 contains 14 residues. Germline CDR1 and CDR2: SGHRS and YFSETQ. The CDR3 nucleotides read TGCGCCAGCAGCTTGGCCGGGTGGGAAGAGACCCAGTACTTC. As protein: CASSLAGWEETQYF.

V and J are TRBV5-1 and TRBJ1-2; D possibly corresponds to TRBD1 (6 bases). The CDR3 consists of 12 residues. Trimming shortened V by 7 bases and J by 6 bases, and 13 bases separated the two germline ends. Germline CDR1 SGHRS, CDR2 YFSETQ. CDR3 sequence: CASSGTKNGYTF. The CDR3 DNA is TGCGCCAGCTCCGGGACAAAGAATGGCTACACCTTC.

The chain recombines TRBV23-1 with TRBJ2-7, with 11 positions matching TRBD2. TRBV23-1 counts as an open reading frame of uncertain function. This CDR3 region has 16 residues. The CDR3, as DNA: TGCGCTAAGGAGGGGGAGACTAGCGGGAAGAACTACGAGCAGTACTTC. This encodes CAKEGETSGKNYEQYF.

V is TRBV9 and J is TRBJ2-2, with 14 bases fitting TRBD2. The length of the CDR3 is 16 residues. Germline V gene lookup returns CDR1 SGDLS and CDR2 YYNGEE. The V gene end was trimmed by 0 bases and the J gene end by 9 bases; junction bases not matched to a gene: 4. CDR3 coding DNA: TGTGCCAGCAGCGTAGGGGGACTAGCGGGAGAGAGGGAGCTGTTTTTT. This sequence encodes CASSVGGLAGERELFF.

V gene TRBV6-6 combines with J gene TRBJ2-1; D is unresolved. This CDR3 comprises 12 residues. CDR1 and CDR2 from the germline V gene are MNHNY and SVGAGI (reference sequence). V was cut by 8 bases and J by 9 bases, with 14 bases left in between. The chain's CDR3 is CASGPSGLEQFF. The CDR3 DNA sequence: TGTGCCAGCGGCCCCTCAGGTCTTGAGCAGTTCTTC.

The sample holds one count of this clone. This chain links TRBV29-1 with TRBJ2-3; possible D gene TRBD2, 5 bases. This CDR3 has 14 residues. Germline CDR1 is SQVTM and CDR2 is ANQGSEA. Trimming left V 6 bases short and J 2 bases short, with 15 bases between. CDR3 bases: TGCAGCGTCTCACTAGTGCTTCTCACAGATACGCAGTATTTT. Translated: CSVSLVLLTDTQYF.

The chain links TRBV7-3 to TRBJ2-7; 7 bases are shared with TRBD1. Per the germline V gene, CDR1 is SGHTA and CDR2 is FQGTGA. V lost 2 bases, J lost 4 bases, and 8 bases stayed unmatched. This CDR3 spans 15 amino acids. CDR3 bases: TGTGCCAGCAGCTTAGTGGGCGCAGGGGGTTACGAGCAGTACTTC. Translation gives CASSLVGAGGYEQYF.